This TCR beta chain was recovered during a study of persistence of HIV-infected CD4 T cells. To note about this clone: The antigen remains undetermined.

The ends were cut back, 3 bases at V and 7 bases at J, with 15 bases in the middle. CDR1 MNHNS and CDR2 SASEGT come from the germline V gene. This CDR3 is built from 14 residues. Anti-CD3/anti-CD28 beads served as a nonspecific positive control stimulus. Sorting of responding CD4+ T cells relied on upregulated CD40 ligand together with CD69. The immunoSEQ assay was version 4, run in survey mode. Only in-frame clones appear in the TCRdb table, and some are missing; sequencing was by immunoSEQ multiplex PCR. This sample has 40,000 or so clones, with 70% to 90% found just once. The sequencing here drew on CD4+ T cells sorted from PBMCs after roughly 18-hour stimulation, taken from a patient who received antiretroviral therapy. The clonotype comes from an adult man with HIV who was CMV-seropositive. This chain links TRBV6-1 with TRBJ1-1; D unclear. The CDR3 sequence: CASSDGQDEREAFF. As DNA, the CDR3 is TGTGCCAGCAGTGACGGTCAGGACGAACGTGAAGCTTTCTTT.